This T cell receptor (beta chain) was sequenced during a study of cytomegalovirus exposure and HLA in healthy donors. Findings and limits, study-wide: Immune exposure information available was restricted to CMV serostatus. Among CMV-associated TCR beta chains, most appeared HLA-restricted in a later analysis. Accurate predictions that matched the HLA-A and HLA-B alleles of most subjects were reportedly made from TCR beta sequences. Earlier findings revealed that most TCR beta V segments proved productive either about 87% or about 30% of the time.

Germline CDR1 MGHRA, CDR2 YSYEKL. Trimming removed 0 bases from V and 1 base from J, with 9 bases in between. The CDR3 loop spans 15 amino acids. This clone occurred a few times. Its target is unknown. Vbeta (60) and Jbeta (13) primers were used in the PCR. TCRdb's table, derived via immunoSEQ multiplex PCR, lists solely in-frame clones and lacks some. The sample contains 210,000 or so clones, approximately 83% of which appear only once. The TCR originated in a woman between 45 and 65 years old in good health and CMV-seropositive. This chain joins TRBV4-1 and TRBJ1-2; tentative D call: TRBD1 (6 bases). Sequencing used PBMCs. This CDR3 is CASSQDVQGNYGYTF. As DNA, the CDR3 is TGCGCCAGCAGCCAAGATGTACAGGGTAACTATGGCTACACCTTC.